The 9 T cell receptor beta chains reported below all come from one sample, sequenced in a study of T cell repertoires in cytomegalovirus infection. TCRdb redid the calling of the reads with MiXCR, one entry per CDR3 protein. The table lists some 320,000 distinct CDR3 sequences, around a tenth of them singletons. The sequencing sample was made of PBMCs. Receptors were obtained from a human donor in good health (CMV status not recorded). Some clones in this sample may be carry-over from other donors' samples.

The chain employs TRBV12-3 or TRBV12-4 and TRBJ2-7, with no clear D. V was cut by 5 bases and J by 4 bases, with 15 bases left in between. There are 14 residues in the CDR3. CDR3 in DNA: TGTGCCAGCAGTCCTAGGGCCCGTGTTTACGAGCAGTACTTC. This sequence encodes CASSPRARVYEQYF.

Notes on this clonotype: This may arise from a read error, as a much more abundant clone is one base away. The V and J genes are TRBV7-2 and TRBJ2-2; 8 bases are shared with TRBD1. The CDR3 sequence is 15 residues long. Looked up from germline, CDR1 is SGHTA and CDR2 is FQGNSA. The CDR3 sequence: CASSFRGQNIGELFF. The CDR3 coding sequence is TGTGCCAGCAGCTTCAGGGGGCAAAACATCGGGGAGCTGTTTTTT.

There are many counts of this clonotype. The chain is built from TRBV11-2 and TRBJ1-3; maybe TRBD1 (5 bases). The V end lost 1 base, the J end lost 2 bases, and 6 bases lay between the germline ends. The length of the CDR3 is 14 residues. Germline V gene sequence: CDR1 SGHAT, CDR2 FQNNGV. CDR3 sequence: CASSLGGAGNTIYF. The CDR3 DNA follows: TGTGCCAGCAGCTTAGGAGGGGCTGGAAACACCATATATTTT. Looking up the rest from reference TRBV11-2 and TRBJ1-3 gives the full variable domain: EAGVAQSPRYKIIEKRQSVAFWCNPISGHATLYWYQQILGQGPKLLIQFQNNGVVDDSQLPKDRFSAERLKGVDSTLKIQPAKLEDSAVYLCASSLGGAGNTIYFGEGSWLTVV.

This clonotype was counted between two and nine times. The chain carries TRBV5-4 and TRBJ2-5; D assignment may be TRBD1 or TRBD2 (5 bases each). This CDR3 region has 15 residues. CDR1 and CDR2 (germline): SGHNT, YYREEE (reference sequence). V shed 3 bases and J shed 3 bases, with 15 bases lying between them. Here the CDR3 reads CASSSPGRFEETQYF. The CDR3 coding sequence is TGTGCCAGCAGCTCTCCGGGACGGTTCGAAGAGACCCAGTACTTC.

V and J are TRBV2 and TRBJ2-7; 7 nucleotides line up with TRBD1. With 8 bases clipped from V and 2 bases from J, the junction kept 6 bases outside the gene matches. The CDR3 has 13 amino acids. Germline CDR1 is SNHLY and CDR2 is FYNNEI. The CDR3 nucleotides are TGTGCCAGCCAAACAGGGGTAGCCTACGAGCAGTACTTC. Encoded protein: CASQTGVAYEQYF.

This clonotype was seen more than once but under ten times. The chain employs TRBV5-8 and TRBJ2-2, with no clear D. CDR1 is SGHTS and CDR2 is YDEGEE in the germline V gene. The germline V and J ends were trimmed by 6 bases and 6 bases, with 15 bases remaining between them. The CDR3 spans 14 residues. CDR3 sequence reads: CASNPQGFPGELFF. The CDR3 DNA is TGTGCCAGCAACCCGCAAGGGTTCCCCGGGGAGCTGTTTTTT.

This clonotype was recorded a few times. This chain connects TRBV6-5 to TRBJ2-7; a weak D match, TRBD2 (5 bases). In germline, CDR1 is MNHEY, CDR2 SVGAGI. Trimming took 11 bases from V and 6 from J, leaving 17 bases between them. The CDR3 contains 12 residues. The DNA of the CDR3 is TGTGCCGCAAGGAGAGGGAGCCGCGAGCAGTACTTC. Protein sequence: CAARRGSREQYF.

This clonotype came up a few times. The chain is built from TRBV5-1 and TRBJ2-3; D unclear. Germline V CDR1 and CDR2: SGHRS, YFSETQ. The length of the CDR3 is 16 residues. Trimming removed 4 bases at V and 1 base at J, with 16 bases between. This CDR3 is CASSPFSAGRTDTQYF. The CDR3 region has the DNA TGCGCCAGCAGCCCCTTTTCGGCAGGCCGCACAGATACGCAGTATTTT.

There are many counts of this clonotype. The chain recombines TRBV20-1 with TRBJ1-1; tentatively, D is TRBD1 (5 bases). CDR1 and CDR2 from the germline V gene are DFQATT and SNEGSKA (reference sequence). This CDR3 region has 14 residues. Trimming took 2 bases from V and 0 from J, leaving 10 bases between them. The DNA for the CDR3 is TGCAGTGCTAGATGGGAGGGGATGAACACTGAAGCTTTCTTT. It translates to CSARWEGMNTEAFF.